These 4 T cell receptor beta chains share one sample of origin, sequenced in a study of T cells in Graves' hyperthyroidism and ophthalmopathy. Researchers amplified the TCR beta CDR3 regions from RNA transcripts. An initial round of RT-PCR targeting the TCR CDR3 relied on the HTBI primer set. TCRdb itself ran the multiplex PCR reads through MiXCR, one entry per CDR3 protein. Of about 690,000 distinct CDR3 sequences detected, roughly a sixth appear once; the ten largest clones hold 15%. Source material: blood. The receptors were sampled from a man aged 50-59 years with Graves' hyperthyroidism.

The chain uses TRBV11-2 and TRBJ1-6; D not resolved. This CDR3 contains 14 residues. In germline, CDR1 is SGHAT, CDR2 FQNNGV. V dropped 5 bases and J dropped 4 bases, with 9 bases sitting between them. CDR3 nucleotides: TGTGCCAGCAGCCCGCGTGAATATAATTCACCCCTCCACTTT. It translates to CASSPREYNSPLHF.

This clonotype was detected a few times. This rearrangement joins TRBV28 to TRBJ2-7; weak D call: TRBD2 (7 bases). This CDR3 region has 15 residues. Germline CDR1 MDHEN, CDR2 SYDVKM. Trimming shortened V by 2 bases and J by 0 bases, and 11 bases separated the two germline ends. The CDR3 loop reads CASSLGGADSYEQYF. CDR3 bases: TGTGCCAGCAGTTTAGGGGGGGCTGACTCCTACGAGCAGTACTTC.

This clonotype was found many times. The chain links TRBV27 to TRBJ2-7, with a tentative D call TRBD2 (6 bases). The V end lost 2 bases, the J end lost 2 bases, and 10 bases lay between the germline ends. This CDR3 contains 14 residues. CDR1 is MNHEY, CDR2 SMNVEV, per germline (reference sequence). CDR3 sequence: CASSLAGLTYEQYF. CDR3 DNA sequence: TGTGCCAGCAGTTTAGCAGGACTAACCTACGAGCAGTACTTC.

This clonotype was detected a few times. The rearrangement joins TRBV20-1 to TRBJ1-5; 9 bases line up with TRBD1. V lost 3 bases and J lost 9; bases outside the gene matches: 12. Germline V gene data show CDR1 as DFQATT and CDR2 as SNEGSKA (reference sequence). The CDR3 spans 15 residues. The CDR3 reads CSARPTGGTGLPQHF. The CDR3 DNA reads TGCAGTGCTAGGCCGACAGGGGGGACGGGTTTGCCCCAGCATTTT.